These 22 T cell receptor beta chains share one sample of origin, sequenced in a study of cytomegalovirus exposure and HLA in healthy donors (TCRdb year 2017). The library was obtained by the immunoSEQ multiplex PCR assay. The multiplex PCR relied on a mix of 60 forward primers for TCR Vbeta segments and 13 reverse primers for TCR Jbeta segments. The table was pulled from immuneACCESS by TCRdb, which kept in-frame rearrangements only. Such tables lose some clones; where checked, under half of the loss comes from unresolved V genes, and the rest has no known cause. The sample table records more than 150,000 clones; 75% to 85% of these occur just once. The ten biggest clones cover 0.6% to 0.7% of the sample. The sample taken for sequencing was PBMCs. Source of these receptors: a boy younger than 18 in good health and CMV-seronegative.

This clone was detected a few times. V usage is TRBV7-9 and J usage is TRBJ1-5, with D possibly TRBD1 on 5 matching bases. The CDR3 is 15 amino acids. V lost 1 base, J lost 4 bases, and 11 bases lay in between. Germline V gives CDR1 SEHNR, CDR2 FQNEAQ (reference sequence). DNA of the CDR3: TGTGCCAGCAGCTTAGGAACAGGCCAGAATCAGCCCCAGCATTTT. It translates to CASSLGTGQNQPQHF.

A single count supports this clone. The rearrangement uses TRBV5-1 and TRBJ2-5; TRBD2 matches 11 bases. V lost 7 bases and J lost 4; bases outside the gene matches: 0. This CDR3 comprises 12 residues. The germline V gene has CDR1 SGHRS and CDR2 YFSETQ. The CDR3, as DNA: TGCGCCAGCGGGACTAGCGGAGAGACCCAGTACTTC. Translating gives CASGTSGETQYF. Looking up the rest from reference TRBV5-1 and TRBJ2-5 gives the full variable domain: KAGVTQTPRYLIKTRGQQVTLSCSPISGHRSVSWYQQTPGQGLQFLFEYFSETQRNKGNFPGRFSGRQFSNSRSEMNVSTLELGDSALYLCASGTSGETQYFGPGTRLLVL.

This clone occurred a few times. The chain carries TRBV9 and TRBJ2-6, with 7 bases lining up with TRBD1. V shed 2 bases, J shed 0 bases, and the junction held 14 bases outside the gene matches. The V gene's germline CDR1 is SGDLS and CDR2 YYNGEE. This CDR3 is 20 amino acids long. As DNA, the CDR3 is TGTGCCAGCAGCGTCCCAGTCGGACAGGCGCTCTTCTCTGGGGCCAACGTCCTGACTTTC. Translation: CASSVPVGQALFSGANVLTF.

V is TRBV29-1 and J is TRBJ1-1; D might be TRBD1 (6 bases). CDR3 size: 13 residues. With 3 bases removed from V and 3 bases from J, the gap between germline ends came to 11 bases. Germline V gene data show CDR1 as SQVTM and CDR2 as ANQGSEA. This CDR3 reads CSVESHRDTEAFF. The DNA of the CDR3 is TGCAGCGTTGAGTCCCACAGGGACACTGAAGCTTTCTTT.

The gene calls are TRBV28 and TRBJ2-7; TRBD1 matches at 12 bases. The CDR3 is 15 amino acids. Germline V gene data show CDR1 as MDHEN and CDR2 as SYDVKM. V lost 6 bases, J lost 7 bases, and 10 bases stayed unmatched. CDR3 in amino acids: CASRPPGQGAPEQYF. The CDR3 nucleotides read TGTGCCAGCAGACCTCCGGGACAGGGGGCGCCTGAGCAGTACTTC. The full variable domain, completed using reference TRBV28 and TRBJ2-7, is DVKVTQSSRYLVKRTGEKVFLECVQDMDHENMFWYRQDPGLGLRLIYFSYDVKMKEKGDIPEGYSVSREKKERFSLILESASTNQTSMYLCASRPPGQGAPEQYFGPGTRLTVT.

This chain uses TRBV5-8 with TRBJ1-2; a possible D gene is TRBD1 (5 bases). This CDR3 is 14 amino acids long. V shed 0 bases and J shed 6 bases, with 12 bases lying between them. The germline V gene has CDR1 SGHTS and CDR2 YDEGEE. This CDR3 is CASSLEGSGDGYTF. Written as DNA, the CDR3 is TGTGCCAGCAGCTTGGAGGGCTCGGGGGATGGCTACACCTTC. Full variable domain (remainder filled in from reference TRBV5-8 and TRBJ1-2): EAGVTQSPTHLIKTRGQQATLRCSPISGHTSVYWYQQALGLGLQFLLWYDEGEERNRGNFPPRFSGRQFPNYSSELNVNALELEDSALYLCASSLEGSGDGYTFGSGTRLTVV.

The chain employs TRBV9 and TRBJ2-3; 14 nucleotides align to TRBD2. Trimming took 1 base from V and 0 from J; bases not matched to a gene: 4. Germline V gene data show CDR1 as SGDLS and CDR2 as YYNGEE. The length of the CDR3 is 18 residues. Here the CDR3 DNA reads TGTGCCAGCAGCGTAACGAGACTAGCGGGAGGGAGCACAGATACGCAGTATTTT. Its protein is CASSVTRLAGGSTDTQYF.

The chain uses TRBV7-2 and TRBJ2-1; 10 bases map to TRBD2. There are 15 residues in the CDR3. J was trimmed by 3 bases and V by 2 bases; bases with no gene match: 1. From germline, CDR1 is SGHTA and CDR2 FQGNSA. CDR3 sequence: CASSLRTSGYNEQFF. Here the CDR3 DNA reads TGTGCCAGCAGCTTACGGACTAGCGGCTACAATGAGCAGTTCTTC.

This clone was picked up a small number of times. The chain links TRBV11-2 to TRBJ2-1; 15 bases are shared with TRBD2. The CDR3 runs to 17 residues. Trimming at V came to 1 base and at J to 3 bases, leaving 1 base not matched to a gene. From germline, CDR1 is SGHAT and CDR2 FQNNGV. CDR3 in DNA: TGTGCCAGCAGCTTAGGGGGACTAGCGGGGGGCTACAATGAGCAGTTCTTC. Translating gives CASSLGGLAGGYNEQFF.

The chain employs TRBV10-3 and TRBJ2-2; TRBD1 matches at 8 bases. The junction had 5 bases not matched to a gene; V was cut back by 2 bases and J by 6 bases. CDR1 is ENHRY and CDR2 is SYGVKD in the germline V gene. The CDR3 spans 15 residues. CDR3 sequence: CAISEGTGHSGELFF. CDR3 coding DNA: TGTGCCATCAGTGAGGGGACAGGTCACTCCGGGGAGCTGTTTTTT.

This sequence joins TRBV19 and TRBJ2-7, with D possibly matching TRBD1 (5 bases). The CDR3 is made up of 14 amino acids. Trimming pared 1 base from V and 2 bases from J, leaving 9 bases between. Germline lookup yields CDR1 LNHDA and CDR2 SQIVND (reference sequence). In DNA, the CDR3 is TGTGCCAGTAGTATAGGGCAGGACACCTACGAGCAGTACTTC. This sequence encodes CASSIGQDTYEQYF.

This chain uses TRBV11-2 with TRBJ1-5, with D maybe TRBD1 (6 bases). The CDR3 has 14 amino acids. Trimming took 0 bases from V and 4 from J, leaving 7 bases between them. Germline V lookup: CDR1 SGHAT, CDR2 FQNNGV. The CDR3 DNA follows: TGTGCCAGCAGCTTAGACAGGGGAAATCAGCCCCAGCATTTT. Translation gives CASSLDRGNQPQHF.

The rearrangement links TRBV7-2 to TRBJ1-3; perhaps TRBD1 as D (5 bases). Deletions cut 5 bases from V and 0 bases from J, with 11 bases between. In germline, CDR1 is SGHTA, CDR2 FQGNSA. This CDR3 has 15 residues. This chain's CDR3 is CASSLQVLSGNTIYF. The CDR3 DNA sequence: TGTGCCAGCAGCCTACAGGTGCTCTCTGGAAACACCATATATTTT.

The J gene is TRBJ2-7, the V gene TRBV6-5; TRBD1 matches at 7 bases. Losses at the gene ends were 6 bases for V and 6 bases for J; bases not matched to a gene: 8. The CDR3 contains 13 residues. Germline CDR1 and CDR2: MNHEY and SVGAGI. The CDR3: CASRGTEGSEQYF. DNA of the CDR3: TGTGCCAGCAGAGGGACAGAGGGGAGCGAGCAGTACTTC.

The chain recombines TRBV15 with TRBJ2-3, with D perhaps TRBD2 (5 bases). CDR1 and CDR2 from the germline V gene are LNHNV and YYDKDF (reference sequence). The CDR3 has 15 amino acids. The germline V and J ends were trimmed by 0 bases and 2 bases, with 9 bases remaining between them. Written as DNA, the CDR3 is TGTGCCACCAGCAGAGATAGGCGGGTCACAGATACGCAGTATTTT. Translated, it gives CATSRDRRVTDTQYF.

The chain uses TRBV6-6 and TRBJ1-1; a possible D gene is TRBD1 (5 bases). Trimming removed 4 bases from V and 1 base from J, with 7 bases in between. This CDR3 is 13 amino acids long. Germline V gene sequence: CDR1 MNHNY, CDR2 SVGAGI (reference sequence). The CDR3 reads CASSLQENTEAFF. DNA for the CDR3: TGTGCCAGCAGTTTACAGGAGAACACTGAAGCTTTCTTT.

This clone was seen just once. This sequence joins TRBV5-8 and TRBJ2-7; TRBD2 aligns across 11 bases. This CDR3 has 14 residues. V dropped 3 bases and J dropped 3; count of bases not matched to a gene: 2. CDR1 is SGHTS and CDR2 is YDEGEE in the germline V gene. Here the CDR3 reads CASSSGLAVYEQYF. CDR3 nucleotides: TGTGCCAGCAGCTCGGGACTAGCGGTCTACGAGCAGTACTTC.

This clone has a single count. The chain joins TRBV30 to TRBJ2-3, with 7 bases that match TRBD2. This CDR3 contains 14 residues. V shed 2 bases and J 6 bases; nucleotides not matched to a gene: 8. Germline-derived CDR1 and CDR2 are GTSNPN and SVGIG (reference sequence). CDR3 residues: CAWSLAVRVDTQYF. The CDR3 DNA reads TGTGCCTGGAGTCTAGCGGTGCGGGTGGATACGCAGTATTTT. Full variable domain (outside the CDR3, taken from reference TRBV30 and TRBJ2-3): SQTIHQWPATLVQPVGSPLSLECTVEGTSNPNLYWYRQAAGRGLQLLFYSVGIGQISSEVPQNLSASRPQDRQFILSSKKLLLSDSGFYLCAWSLAVRVDTQYFGPGTRLTVL.

Worth noting for this clone: The junction and the germline gene differ at one end; a read error may be behind it. This chain connects TRBV4-1 to TRBJ2-5; TRBD1 is a possible D gene (5 bases). Germline CDR1 and CDR2: MGHRA and YSYEKL. CDR3 length: 16 amino acids. Here the CDR3 DNA reads TGCGCCAGCAGCCAAGAATGGTCCTCCCGCCGGCAGGGCACAAACTTC. Amino acids: CASSQEWSSRRQGTNF.

CDR3 sequence reads: CASSEQGDPDQPQHF. CDR3 sequence (DNA): TGTGCCAGTAGTGAACAGGGCGACCCGGATCAGCCCCAGCATTTT. The rearrangement links TRBV19 to TRBJ1-5, with a tentative D call TRBD1 (6 bases). The germline V gene has CDR1 LNHDA and CDR2 SQIVND (reference sequence). The length of the CDR3 is 15 residues. V was clipped by 5 bases and J by 5 bases, with 16 bases between them.

The V call is TRBV6-4, the J call TRBJ2-1; D gene unclear. Per germline, CDR1 MRHNA and CDR2 SNTAGT. The CDR3 loop spans 14 amino acids. Deletions cut 5 bases from V and 0 bases from J, with 8 bases between. In nucleotides, the CDR3 is TGTGCCAGCAGTACAGAGAGCTCCTACAATGAGCAGTTCTTC. Translation gives CASSTESSYNEQFF.

This clone has a single count. The chain recombines TRBV29-1 with TRBJ2-4; D possibly corresponds to TRBD2 (5 bases). CDR1 is SQVTM, CDR2 ANQGSEA, per germline. V gave up 7 bases and J gave up 0 bases, with 10 bases separating them. The CDR3 consists of 13 residues. CDR3: CSAGLLAKNIQYF. The CDR3 coding sequence is TGCAGCGCTGGACTTCTAGCCAAAAACATTCAGTACTTC.